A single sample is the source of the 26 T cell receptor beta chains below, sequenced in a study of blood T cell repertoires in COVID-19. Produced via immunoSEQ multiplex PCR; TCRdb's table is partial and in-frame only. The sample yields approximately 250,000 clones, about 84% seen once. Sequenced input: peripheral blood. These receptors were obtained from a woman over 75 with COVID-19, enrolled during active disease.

CDR3 in DNA: TGTGCCAGCAGACGAACAGGGTTGAACACTGAAGCTTTCTTT. This gives the protein CASRRTGLNTEAFF. This sequence joins TRBV2 and TRBJ1-1; a weak D match, TRBD1 (6 bases). V gave up 6 bases and J gave up 0 bases, with 11 bases separating them. Germline CDR1 SNHLY, CDR2 FYNNEI. This CDR3 comprises 14 residues.

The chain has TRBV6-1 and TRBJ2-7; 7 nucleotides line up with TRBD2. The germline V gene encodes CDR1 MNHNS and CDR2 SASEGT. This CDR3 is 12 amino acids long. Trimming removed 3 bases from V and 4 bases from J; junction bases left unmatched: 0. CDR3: CASSEGGYEQYF. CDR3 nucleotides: TGTGCCAGCAGTGAGGGAGGGTACGAGCAGTACTTC.

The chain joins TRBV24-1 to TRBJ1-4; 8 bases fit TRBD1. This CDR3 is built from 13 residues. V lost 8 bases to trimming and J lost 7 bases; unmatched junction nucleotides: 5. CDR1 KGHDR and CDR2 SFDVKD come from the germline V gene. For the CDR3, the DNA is TGTGCCACCACCGGACAGGGATGTGAAAAACTGTTTTTT. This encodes CATTGQGCEKLFF.

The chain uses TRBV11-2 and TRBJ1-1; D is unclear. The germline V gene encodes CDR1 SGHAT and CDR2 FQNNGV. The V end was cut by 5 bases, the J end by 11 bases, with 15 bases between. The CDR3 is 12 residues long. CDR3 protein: CASSHPGLGAFF. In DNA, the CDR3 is TGTGCCAGCAGCCATCCCGGACTTGGGGCTTTCTTT.

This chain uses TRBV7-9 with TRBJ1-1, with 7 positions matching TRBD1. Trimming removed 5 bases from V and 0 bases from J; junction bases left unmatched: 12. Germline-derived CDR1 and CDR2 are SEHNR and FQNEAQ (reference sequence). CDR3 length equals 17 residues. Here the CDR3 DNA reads TGTGCCAGCAGCCGTGACACAGGGGTAGGAATGAACACTGAAGCTTTCTTT. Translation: CASSRDTGVGMNTEAFF.

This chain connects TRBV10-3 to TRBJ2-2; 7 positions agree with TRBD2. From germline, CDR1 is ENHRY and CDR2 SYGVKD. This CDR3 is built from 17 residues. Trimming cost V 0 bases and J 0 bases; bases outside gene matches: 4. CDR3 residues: CAISESILAANTGELFF. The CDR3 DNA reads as TGTGCCATCAGTGAGTCGATTCTAGCGGCGAACACCGGGGAGCTGTTTTTT.

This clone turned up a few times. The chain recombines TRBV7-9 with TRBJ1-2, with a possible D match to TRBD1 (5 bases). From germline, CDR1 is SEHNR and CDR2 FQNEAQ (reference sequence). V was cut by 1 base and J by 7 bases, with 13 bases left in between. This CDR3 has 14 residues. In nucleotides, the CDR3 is TGTGCCAGCAGCTTAGAATCTGCGACAGTTGGCTACACCTTC. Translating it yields CASSLESATVGYTF.

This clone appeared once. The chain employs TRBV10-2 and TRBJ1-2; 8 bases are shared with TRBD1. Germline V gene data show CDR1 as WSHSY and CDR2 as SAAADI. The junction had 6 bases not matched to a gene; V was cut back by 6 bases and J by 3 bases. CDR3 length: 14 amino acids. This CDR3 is CASSLQGEYYGYTF. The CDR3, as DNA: TGCGCCAGCAGCCTACAGGGGGAGTACTATGGCTACACCTTC.

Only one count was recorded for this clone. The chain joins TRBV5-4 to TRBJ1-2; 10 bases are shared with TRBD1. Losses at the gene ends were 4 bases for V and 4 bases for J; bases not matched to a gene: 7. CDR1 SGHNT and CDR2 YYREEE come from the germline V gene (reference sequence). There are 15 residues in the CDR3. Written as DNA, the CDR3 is TGTGCCAGCAGCCCGGGACAGGGGCCCTTCTATGGCTACACCTTC. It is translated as CASSPGQGPFYGYTF.

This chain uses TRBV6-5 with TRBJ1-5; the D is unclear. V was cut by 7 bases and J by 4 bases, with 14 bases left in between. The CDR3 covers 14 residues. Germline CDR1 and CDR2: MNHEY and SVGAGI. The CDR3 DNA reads TGTGCCAGCAATTCCCAAGGAGCTAATCAGCCCCAGCATTTT. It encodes CASNSQGANQPQHF.

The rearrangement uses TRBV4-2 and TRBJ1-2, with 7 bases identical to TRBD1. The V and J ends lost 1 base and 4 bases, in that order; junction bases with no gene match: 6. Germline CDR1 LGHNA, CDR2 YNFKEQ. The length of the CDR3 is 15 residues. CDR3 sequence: CASSQGLAGGYGYTF. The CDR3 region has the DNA TGTGCCAGCAGCCAAGGTTTGGCAGGGGGCTATGGCTACACCTTC.

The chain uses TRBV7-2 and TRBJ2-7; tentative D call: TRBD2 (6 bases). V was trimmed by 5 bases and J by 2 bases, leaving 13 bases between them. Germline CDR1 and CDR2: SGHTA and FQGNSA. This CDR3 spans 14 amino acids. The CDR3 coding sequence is TGTGCCAGCAGCGTTGGAGGGGTGGCCTACGAGCAGTACTTC. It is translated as CASSVGGVAYEQYF.

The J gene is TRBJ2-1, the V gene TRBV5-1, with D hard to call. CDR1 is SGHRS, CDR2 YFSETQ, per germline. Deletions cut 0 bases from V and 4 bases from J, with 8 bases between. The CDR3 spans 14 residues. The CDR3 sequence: CASSLESPYNEQFF. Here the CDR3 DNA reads TGCGCCAGCAGCTTGGAATCCCCTTACAATGAGCAGTTCTTC.

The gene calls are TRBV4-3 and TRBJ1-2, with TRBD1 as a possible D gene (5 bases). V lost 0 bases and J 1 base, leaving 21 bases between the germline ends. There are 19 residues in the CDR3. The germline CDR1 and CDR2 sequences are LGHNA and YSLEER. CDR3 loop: CASSQDYALPTEVNYGYTF. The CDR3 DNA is TGCGCCAGCAGCCAAGATTATGCACTGCCGACAGAAGTTAACTATGGCTACACCTTC.

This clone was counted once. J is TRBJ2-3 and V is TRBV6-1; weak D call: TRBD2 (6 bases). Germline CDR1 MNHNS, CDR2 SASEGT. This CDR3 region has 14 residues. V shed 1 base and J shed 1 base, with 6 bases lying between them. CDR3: CASSEGGGTDTQYF. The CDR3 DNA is TGTGCCAGCAGTGAAGGGGGGGGCACAGATACGCAGTATTTT.

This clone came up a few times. CDR3: CASSGSGTGNTIYF. The DNA for the CDR3 is TGTGCCAGCAGTGGGTCAGGGACTGGAAACACCATATATTTT. The V and J genes are TRBV2 and TRBJ1-3; TRBD1 might be the D (5 bases). V lost 4 bases to trimming and J lost 2 bases, with 9 bases between them. This CDR3 spans 14 amino acids. CDR1 and CDR2 (germline): SNHLY, FYNNEI.

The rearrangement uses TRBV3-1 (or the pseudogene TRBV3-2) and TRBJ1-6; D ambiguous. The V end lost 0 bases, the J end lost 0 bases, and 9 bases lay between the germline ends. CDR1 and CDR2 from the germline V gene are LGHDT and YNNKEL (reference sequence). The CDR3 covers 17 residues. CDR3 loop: CASSQDLWSSYNSPLHF. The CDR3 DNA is TGTGCCAGCAGCCAAGACCTGTGGAGCTCCTATAATTCACCCCTCCACTTT.

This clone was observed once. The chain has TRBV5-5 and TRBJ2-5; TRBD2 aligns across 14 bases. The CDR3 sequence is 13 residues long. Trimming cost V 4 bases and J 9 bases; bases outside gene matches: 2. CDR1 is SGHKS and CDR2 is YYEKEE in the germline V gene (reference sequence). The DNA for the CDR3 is TGTGCCAGCAGCGAGGGACTAGCGGGGGCCCAGTACTTC. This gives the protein CASSEGLAGAQYF. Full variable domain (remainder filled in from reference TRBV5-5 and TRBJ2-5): DAGVTQSPTHLIKTRGQQVTLRCSPISGHKSVSWYQQVLGQGPQFIFQYYEKEERGRGNFPDRFSARQFPNYSSELNVNALLLGDSALYLCASSEGLAGAQYFGPGTRLLVL.

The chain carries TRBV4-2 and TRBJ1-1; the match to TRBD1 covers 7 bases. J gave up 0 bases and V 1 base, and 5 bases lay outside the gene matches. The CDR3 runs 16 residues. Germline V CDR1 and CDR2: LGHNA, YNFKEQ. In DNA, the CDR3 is TGTGCCAGCAGCCAAGTCTCCGGGACAGTGAACACTGAAGCTTTCTTT. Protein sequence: CASSQVSGTVNTEAFF.

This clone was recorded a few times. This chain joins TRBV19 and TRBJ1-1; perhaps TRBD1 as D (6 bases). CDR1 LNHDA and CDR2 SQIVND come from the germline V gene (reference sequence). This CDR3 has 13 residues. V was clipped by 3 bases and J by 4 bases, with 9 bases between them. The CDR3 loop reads CASSIDRRTEAFF. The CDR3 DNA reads TGTGCCAGTAGTATCGACAGGCGCACTGAAGCTTTCTTT.

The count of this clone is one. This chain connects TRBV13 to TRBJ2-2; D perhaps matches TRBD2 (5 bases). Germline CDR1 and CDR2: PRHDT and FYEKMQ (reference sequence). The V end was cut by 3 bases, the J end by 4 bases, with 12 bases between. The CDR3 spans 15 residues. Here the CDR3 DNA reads TGTGCCAGCAGCTTCAACGGGGTGCCCACCGGGGAGCTGTTTTTT. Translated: CASSFNGVPTGELFF.

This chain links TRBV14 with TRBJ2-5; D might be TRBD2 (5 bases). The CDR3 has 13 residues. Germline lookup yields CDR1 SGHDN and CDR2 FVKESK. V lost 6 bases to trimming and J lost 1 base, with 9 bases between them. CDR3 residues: CASSWRFQETQYF. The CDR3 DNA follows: TGTGCCAGCAGTTGGAGGTTCCAAGAGACCCAGTACTTC.

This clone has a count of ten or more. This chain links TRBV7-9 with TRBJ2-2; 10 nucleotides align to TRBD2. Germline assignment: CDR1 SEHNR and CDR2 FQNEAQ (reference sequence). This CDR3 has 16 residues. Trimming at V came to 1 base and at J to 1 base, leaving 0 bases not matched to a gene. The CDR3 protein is CASSLGLAGNTGELFF. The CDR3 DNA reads TGTGCCAGCAGCTTAGGACTAGCGGGGAACACCGGGGAGCTGTTTTTT. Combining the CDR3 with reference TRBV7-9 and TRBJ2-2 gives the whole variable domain DTGVSQNPRHKITKRGQNVTFRCDPISEHNRLYWYRQTLGQGPEFLTYFQNEAQLEKSRLLSDRFSAERPKGSFSTLEIQRTEQGDSAMYLCASSLGLAGNTGELFFGEGSRLTVL.

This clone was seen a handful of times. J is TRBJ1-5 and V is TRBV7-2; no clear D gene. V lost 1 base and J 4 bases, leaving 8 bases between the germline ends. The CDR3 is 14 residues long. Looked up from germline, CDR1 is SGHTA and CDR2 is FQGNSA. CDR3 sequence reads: CASSLDYMNQPQHF. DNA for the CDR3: TGTGCCAGCAGCTTAGATTACATGAATCAGCCCCAGCATTTT.

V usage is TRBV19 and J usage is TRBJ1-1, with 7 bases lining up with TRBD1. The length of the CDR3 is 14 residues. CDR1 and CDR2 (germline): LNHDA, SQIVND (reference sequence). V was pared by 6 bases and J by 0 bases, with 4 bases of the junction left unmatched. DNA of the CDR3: TGTGCCAGTAGAAGGGGACAGTTGAACACTGAAGCTTTCTTT. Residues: CASRRGQLNTEAFF.

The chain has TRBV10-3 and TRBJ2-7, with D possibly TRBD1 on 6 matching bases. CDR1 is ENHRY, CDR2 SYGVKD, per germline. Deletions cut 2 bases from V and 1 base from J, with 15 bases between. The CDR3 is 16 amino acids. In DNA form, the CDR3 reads TGTGCCATCAGTGAGGGGGGACAAATTCTATCCTACGAGCAGTACTTC. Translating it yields CAISEGGQILSYEQYF.